This TCR beta chain originates from a study of T-cell reconstitution after alpha-beta-depleted transplantation in children. Notes on the study in general: Reported findings indicate that, about two months after transplant, alpha-beta T cells came from several hundred expanded clones, which were derived from non-depleted graft cells. Surviving recipient cells, namely T cells and thymic progenitors, were the source of high day-60 TCRbeta diversity in some patients. One year post-transplant, T-cell counts and diversity were largely derived from T cells produced anew.

The library targeted TCRbeta and was prepared with unique molecular identifiers. From the PCR reads, TCRdb called clonotypes with MiXCR, one entry per CDR3 protein. Altogether under 250,000 distinct CDR3 sequences are present, around 25% being singletons, with the ten largest covering about 5%. This clonotype came up a few times. Its matching antigen is unknown. The sequence derives from a female patient younger than 10 who had a stem cell transplant for congenital amegakaryocytic thrombocytopenia, so the T cells may come from the graft donor. The sample in question was PBMCs, mostly from graft donor cells, obtained 360 days after TCRalphabeta/CD19-depleted stem cell transplant.

In nucleotides, the CDR3 is TGCAGTGCTATACCCGGACTAGCGGGAGGTCCTTTCTCCTACGAGCAGTACTTC. It is translated as CSAIPGLAGGPFSYEQYF. The chain carries TRBV20-1 and TRBJ2-7, with TRBD2 matching 14 bases. With V trimmed by 4 bases and J by 0 bases, 11 bases remained unmatched. The CDR3 extends over 18 amino acids. Germline assignment: CDR1 DFQATT and CDR2 SNEGSKA (reference sequence).